This T cell receptor beta chain emerged from a study of cytomegalovirus exposure and HLA in healthy donors. Findings and limits, study-wide: Trimming of TCR beta V- and J-genes showed a link, identified in a later analysis, to a missense DCLRE1C variant. Despite most TCR sequences being rare, some public TCRs occurred in many donors.

J gave up 2 bases and V 5 bases, and 8 bases lay outside the gene matches. Looked up from germline, CDR1 is MNHEY and CDR2 is SMNVEV (reference sequence). The CDR3 sequence is 15 residues long. This clone has just one count. The antigen is unknown. It was with 60 Vbeta and 13 Jbeta primers that the PCR ran. Generated by immunoSEQ multiplex PCR, the TCRdb table keeps only in-frame clones and is missing some. The sample shows more than 150,000 clones, roughly 80% of them seen only once. The chain recombines TRBV27 with TRBJ1-1; 7 bases are a match to TRBD1. The sequenced sample consisted of PBMCs. This TCR came from a man in his forties or fifties in good health and CMV-seronegative. The CDR3 loop reads CASSGAAGGNTEAFF. The CDR3 DNA reads TGTGCCAGCAGTGGGGCGGCAGGGGGAAACACTGAAGCTTTCTTT.